This T cell receptor (beta chain) stems from a study of cytomegalovirus exposure and HLA in healthy donors. The PCR made use of 60 Vbeta and 13 Jbeta primers. Method: immunoSEQ multiplex PCR; TCRdb's copy keeps in-frame clones and lacks some. The table lists fewer than 140,000 clones, approximately 85% of them singletons. Study-level points and caveats: In a later analysis, parvovirus B19, influenza, CMV and Epstein-Barr virus appeared linked to several top co-occurrence clusters. Being indistinguishable, some V segments were excluded, TRBV6-2 and TRBV6-3 among them.

Donors consisted of healthy bone marrow donors. These donors counted as nominally healthy when sampled, but unrecorded immune exposures were likely. Trimming removed 1 base at V and 7 bases at J, with 14 bases between. Germline V CDR1 and CDR2: SGHTS, YDEGEE. The CDR3 has 15 amino acids. Concerning this clone itself: Its specificity is not known.

Sequencing was carried out using PBMCs. This receptor was taken from a man in his fifties or sixties in good health and CMV-seronegative. The chain employs TRBV5-8 and TRBJ1-4; D is undetermined. The CDR3 nucleotides are TGTGCCAGCAGCTTGTCTCCGGGATCCGGTGAAAAACTGTTTTTT. Its protein is CASSLSPGSGEKLFF.